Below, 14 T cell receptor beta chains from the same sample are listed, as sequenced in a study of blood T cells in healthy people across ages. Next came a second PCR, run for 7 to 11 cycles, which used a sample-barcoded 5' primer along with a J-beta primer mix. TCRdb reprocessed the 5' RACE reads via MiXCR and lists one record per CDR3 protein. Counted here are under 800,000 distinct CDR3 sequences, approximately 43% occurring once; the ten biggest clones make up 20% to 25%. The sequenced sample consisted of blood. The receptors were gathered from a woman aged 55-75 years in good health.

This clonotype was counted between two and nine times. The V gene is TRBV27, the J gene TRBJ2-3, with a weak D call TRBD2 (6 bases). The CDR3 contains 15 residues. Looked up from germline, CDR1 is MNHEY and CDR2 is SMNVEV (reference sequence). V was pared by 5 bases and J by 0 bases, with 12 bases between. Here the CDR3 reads CASSPLATSTDTQYF. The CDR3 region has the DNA TGTGCCAGCAGTCCTCTAGCGACTAGCACAGATACGCAGTATTTT.

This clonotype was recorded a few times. The CDR3 sequence: CASRPVPGSETQYF. DNA of the CDR3: TGTGCCAGCAGACCTGTACCGGGTTCCGAGACCCAGTACTTC. The V call is TRBV11-2, the J call TRBJ2-7; D is uncertain. The end of the DNA aligns better with TRBJ2-5, so the J call may be wrong. The CDR3 contains 14 residues. Germline CDR1 is SGHAT and CDR2 is FQNNGV.

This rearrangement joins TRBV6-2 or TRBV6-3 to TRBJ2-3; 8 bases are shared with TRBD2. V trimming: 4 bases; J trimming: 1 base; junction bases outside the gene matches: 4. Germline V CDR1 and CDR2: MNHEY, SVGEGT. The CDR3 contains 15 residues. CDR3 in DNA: TGTGCCAGCAGTTTACTAGCGGACCGCACAGATACGCAGTATTTT. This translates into CASSLLADRTDTQYF.

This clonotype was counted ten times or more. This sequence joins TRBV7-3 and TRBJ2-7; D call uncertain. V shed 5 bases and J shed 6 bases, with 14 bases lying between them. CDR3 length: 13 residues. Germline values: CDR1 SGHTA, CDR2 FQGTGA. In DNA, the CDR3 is TGTGCCAGCAGCCCCCTCCGGCTGCCCGAGCAGTACTTC. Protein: CASSPLRLPEQYF.

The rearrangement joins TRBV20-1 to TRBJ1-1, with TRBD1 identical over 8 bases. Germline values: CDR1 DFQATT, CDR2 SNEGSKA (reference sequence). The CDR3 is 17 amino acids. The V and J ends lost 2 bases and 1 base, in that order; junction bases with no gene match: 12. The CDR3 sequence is CSARSAGGFLPNTEAFF. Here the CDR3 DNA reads TGCAGTGCTAGATCGGCAGGGGGCTTCCTTCCGAACACTGAAGCTTTCTTT.

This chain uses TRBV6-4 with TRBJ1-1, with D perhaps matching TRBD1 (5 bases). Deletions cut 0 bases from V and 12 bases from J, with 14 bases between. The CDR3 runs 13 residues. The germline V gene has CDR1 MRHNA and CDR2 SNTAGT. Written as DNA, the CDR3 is TGTGCCAGCAGTGACTCGGCTCAGGGAGCATCTTTCTTT. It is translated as CASSDSAQGASFF.

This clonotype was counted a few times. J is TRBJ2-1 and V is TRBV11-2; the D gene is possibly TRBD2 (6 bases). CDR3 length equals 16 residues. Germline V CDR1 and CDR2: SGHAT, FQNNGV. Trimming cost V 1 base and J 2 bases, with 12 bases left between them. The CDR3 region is CASSLAGEVPYNEQFF. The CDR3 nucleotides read TGTGCCAGCAGCTTAGCGGGGGAAGTTCCCTACAATGAGCAGTTCTTC. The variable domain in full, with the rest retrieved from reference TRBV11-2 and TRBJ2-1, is EAGVAQSPRYKIIEKRQSVAFWCNPISGHATLYWYQQILGQGPKLLIQFQNNGVVDDSQLPKDRFSAERLKGVDSTLKIQPAKLEDSAVYLCASSLAGEVPYNEQFFGPGTRLTVL.

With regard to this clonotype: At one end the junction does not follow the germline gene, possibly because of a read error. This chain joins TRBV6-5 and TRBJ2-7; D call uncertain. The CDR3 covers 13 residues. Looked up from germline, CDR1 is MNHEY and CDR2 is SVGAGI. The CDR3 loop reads CASSPTYSNERYF. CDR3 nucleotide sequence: TGTGCCAGCAGCCCGACTTACTCTAATGAGCGGTACTTC.

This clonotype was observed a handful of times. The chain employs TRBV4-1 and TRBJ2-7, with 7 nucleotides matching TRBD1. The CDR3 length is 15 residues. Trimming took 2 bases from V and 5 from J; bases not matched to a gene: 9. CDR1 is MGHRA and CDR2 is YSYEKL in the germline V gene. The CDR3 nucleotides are TGCGCCAGCAGCCAACCTGACAGGGAAGTGGACGAGCAGTACTTC. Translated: CASSQPDREVDEQYF.

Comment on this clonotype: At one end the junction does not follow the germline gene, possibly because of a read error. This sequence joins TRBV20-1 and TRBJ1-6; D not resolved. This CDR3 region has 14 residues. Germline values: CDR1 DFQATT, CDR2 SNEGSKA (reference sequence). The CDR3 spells CSARRPAPPSPFHF. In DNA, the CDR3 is TGCAGTGCTAGAAGACCCGCGCCCCCGTCACCCTTCCACTTT.

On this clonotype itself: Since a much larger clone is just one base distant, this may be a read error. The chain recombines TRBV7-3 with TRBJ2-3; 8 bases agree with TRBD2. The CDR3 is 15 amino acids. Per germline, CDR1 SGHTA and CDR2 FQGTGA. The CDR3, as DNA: TGTGCCAGCAGCTTAAGTCTAGCGGGCACAGGTACGCAGTATTTT. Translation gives CASSLSLAGTGTQYF.

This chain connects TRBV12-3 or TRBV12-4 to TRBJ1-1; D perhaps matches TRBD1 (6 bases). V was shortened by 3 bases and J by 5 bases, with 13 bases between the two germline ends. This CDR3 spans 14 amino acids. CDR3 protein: CASSLWGAGTEAFF. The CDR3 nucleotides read TGTGCCAGCAGTTTGTGGGGGGCAGGGACTGAAGCTTTCTTT.

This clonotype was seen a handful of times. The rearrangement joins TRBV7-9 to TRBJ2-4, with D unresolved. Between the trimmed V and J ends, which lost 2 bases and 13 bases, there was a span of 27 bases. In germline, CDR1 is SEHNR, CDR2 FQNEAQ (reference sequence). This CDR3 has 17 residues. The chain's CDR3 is CASSLRFRVAEYNEQYF. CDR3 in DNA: TGTGCCAGCAGCTTAAGGTTTCGGGTAGCCGAATACAATGAGCAGTACTTC.

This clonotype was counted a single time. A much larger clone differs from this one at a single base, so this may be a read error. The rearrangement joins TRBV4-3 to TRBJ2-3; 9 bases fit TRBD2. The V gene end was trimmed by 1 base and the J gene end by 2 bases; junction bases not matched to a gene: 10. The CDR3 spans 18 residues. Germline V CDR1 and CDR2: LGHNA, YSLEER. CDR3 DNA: TGCGCCAGCAGCCAAGCAAGGGCGACTAGCGGAGACACAGATACGCAGTATTTT. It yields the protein CASSQARATSGDTDTQYF.